Presented here are 16 T cell receptor beta chains from one specimen sequenced in a study of blood T cell repertoires in COVID-19. Sequencing used immunoSEQ multiplex PCR; TCRdb keeps in-frame clones, though not all of them. The sample comprises about 380,000 clones, around 89% of which are singletons, and 1.2% rests with the top ten. The sample taken for sequencing was PBMCs or T cells enriched from blood (not recorded which). All receptors derive from a woman aged 18 to 35 who had recovered from COVID-19.

The gene calls are TRBV12-5 and TRBJ2-1, with a possible D match to TRBD2 (5 bases). The CDR3 is 12 residues long. Germline V gives CDR1 LGHNT, CDR2 FRNRAP. The germline V and J ends were trimmed by 5 bases and 8 bases, with 10 bases remaining between them. The CDR3 DNA reads TGTGCTAGTGGTGTGGAGGAGGATGAGCAGTTCTTC. It is translated as CASGVEEDEQFF.

A single count supports this clone. The chain recombines TRBV11-3 with TRBJ1-1; possible D gene TRBD1, 6 bases. The length of the CDR3 is 14 residues. The germline CDR1 and CDR2 sequences are SGHNT and YENEEA. The V gene lost 5 bases and the J gene lost 1 base, with 11 bases spanning the gap. The CDR3 DNA follows: TGTGCCAGCAGCCTACAGGGCCAGAACACTGAAGCTTTCTTT. Translation: CASSLQGQNTEAFF. The full variable domain, rest sourced from reference TRBV11-3 and TRBJ1-1, is EAGVVQSPRYKIIEKKQPVAFWCNPISGHNTLYWYLQNLGQGPELLIRYENEEAVDDSQLPKDRFSAERLKGVDSTLKIQPAELGDSAVYLCASSLQGQNTEAFFGQGTRLTVV.

This chain connects TRBV6-2 or TRBV6-3 to TRBJ2-5; TRBD2 agrees at 8 bases. The CDR3 loop spans 17 amino acids. Germline V gene data show CDR1 as MNHEY and CDR2 as SVGEGT. Trimming took 4 bases from V and 4 from J; bases not matched to a gene: 14. The CDR3 region has the DNA TGTGCCAGCAGTTTATTGGCGTGGACTAGCTCTTTAGAGACCCAGTACTTC. It specifies CASSLLAWTSSLETQYF.

This chain connects TRBV7-3 to TRBJ2-2; D is uncertain. Germline V gene lookup returns CDR1 SGHTA and CDR2 FQGTGA. V gave up 5 bases and J gave up 5 bases, with 6 bases separating them. This CDR3 has 12 residues. CDR3 sequence reads: CASSPATGELFF. The CDR3 nucleotides read TGTGCCAGCAGCCCAGCGACCGGGGAGCTGTTTTTT.

V is TRBV4-1 and J is TRBJ2-1; 10 bases align to TRBD1. V shed 4 bases, J shed 2 bases, and the junction held 2 bases outside the gene matches. Germline V gene lookup returns CDR1 MGHRA and CDR2 YSYEKL. CDR3 length: 15 residues. The CDR3 spells CASSPGQGAYNEQFF. The CDR3, as DNA: TGCGCCAGCAGCCCCGGACAGGGGGCCTACAATGAGCAGTTCTTC.

The J gene is TRBJ1-2, the V gene TRBV4-3; D call uncertain. Trimming left V 3 bases short and J 4 bases short, with 6 bases between. This CDR3 region has 12 residues. Germline V gene lookup returns CDR1 LGHNA and CDR2 YSLEER. The CDR3 bases are TGCGCCAGCAGCCACGACTCCTATGGCTACACCTTC. It is translated as CASSHDSYGYTF.

This rearrangement joins TRBV5-1 to TRBJ1-4; 7 bases match TRBD1. CDR3 length: 14 amino acids. After removal of 0 bases from V and 8 bases from J, the junction contained 4 bases not matched to a gene. Germline CDR1 and CDR2: SGHRS and YFSETQ. The CDR3 sequence: CASSLEGAGEKLFF. The CDR3 DNA sequence: TGCGCCAGCAGCTTGGAGGGGGCAGGGGAAAAACTGTTTTTT.

This clone came up once. The chain combines TRBV21-1 with TRBJ2-3; the table's D call TRBD2 went unverified against the DNA. TRBV21-1 is labeled a pseudogene. CDR3 length equals 13 residues. CDR3 sequence: CASPPRDTDTQYF. The CDR3 nucleotides are TGTGCCAGCCCCCCCCGGGACACAGATACGCAGTATTTT.

This clone appeared a few times. V is TRBV18 and J is TRBJ2-7; TRBD2 might be the D (6 bases). This CDR3 spans 14 amino acids. Germline CDR1 reads KGHSH; CDR2 reads LQKENI. Trimming cost V 1 base and J 7 bases, with 14 bases left between them. The CDR3 is CASSPRDSEIEQYF. CDR3 sequence (DNA): TGTGCCAGCTCACCACGGGACTCAGAGATAGAGCAGTACTTC.

The chain couples TRBV28 to TRBJ1-6, with D unclear. The germline gives CDR1 MDHEN, CDR2 SYDVKM. Deletions cut 10 bases from V and 9 bases from J, with 19 bases between. This CDR3 is 14 amino acids long. CDR3 sequence: CATGVRRLGSPLHF. DNA of the CDR3: TGTGCCACCGGGGTGCGACGCTTAGGTTCACCCCTCCACTTT.

The V and J genes are TRBV7-3 and TRBJ1-1; tentative D call: TRBD1 (5 bases). The CDR3 is made up of 14 amino acids. CDR1 SGHTA and CDR2 FQGTGA come from the germline V gene. The V end lost 5 bases, the J end lost 1 base, and 11 bases lay between the germline ends. The CDR3 is CASSPSTGNTEAFF. The CDR3 DNA follows: TGTGCCAGCAGCCCCTCTACAGGGAACACTGAAGCTTTCTTT.

The chain carries TRBV27 and TRBJ2-7; D is ambiguous. The V end lost 8 bases, the J end lost 5 bases, and 13 bases lay between the germline ends. CDR3 length: 12 amino acids. CDR1 and CDR2 (germline): MNHEY, SMNVEV (reference sequence). This CDR3 is CASHNFRDEQYF. The CDR3 coding sequence is TGTGCCAGCCACAACTTCCGGGACGAGCAGTACTTC.

This clone was seen once. The rearrangement links TRBV11-2 to TRBJ2-3; no reliable D call. The CDR3 consists of 15 residues. V lost 5 bases, J lost 0 bases, and 12 bases lay in between. The germline V gene has CDR1 SGHAT and CDR2 FQNNGV. CDR3 nucleotide sequence: TGTGCCAGCAGCCGGTGGGCAGGTAGCACAGATACGCAGTATTTT. It codes for CASSRWAGSTDTQYF.

The rearrangement joins TRBV11-3 to TRBJ2-1, with 9 bases identical to TRBD2. This CDR3 is built from 13 residues. Germline V gene sequence: CDR1 SGHNT, CDR2 YENEEA. Trimming removed 4 bases from V and 11 bases from J; junction bases left unmatched: 6. CDR3 region: CASSSRGGYQQFF. CDR3 bases: TGTGCCAGCAGCTCGCGGGGGGGGTATCAGCAGTTCTTC.

The count of this clone is one. The chain links TRBV7-6 to TRBJ1-5, with TRBD1 identical over 7 bases. Germline lookup yields CDR1 SGHVS and CDR2 FNYEAQ. This CDR3 is built from 16 residues. The V segment lost 4 bases and the J segment 1 base; nucleotides outside the gene matches: 7. The CDR3: CASSSGGQASNQPQHF. The CDR3 DNA follows: TGTGCCAGCAGCTCAGGTGGACAGGCGAGCAATCAGCCCCAGCATTTT.

This chain connects TRBV19 to TRBJ1-2; D gene uncertain. The CDR3 contains 14 residues. The V gene's germline CDR1 is LNHDA and CDR2 SQIVND (reference sequence). Trimming cost V 2 bases and J 2 bases, with 9 bases left between them. CDR3 in DNA: TGTGCCAGTAGTATAAAGATCGCGAACTATGGCTACACCTTC. Translated: CASSIKIANYGYTF.